This TCR beta chain was documented in a study of cytomegalovirus exposure and HLA in healthy donors. The primer mix had 60 Vbeta and 13 Jbeta primers. Generated by immunoSEQ multiplex PCR, the TCRdb table keeps only in-frame clones and is missing some. Among over 150,000 clones listed, roughly 80% were seen once. J lost 0 bases, V lost 0 bases, and 5 bases had no gene match. Germline CDR1 reads SGHRS; CDR2 reads YFSETQ. This CDR3 is built from 16 residues. The sequence came from a woman aged 30 to 39 in good health and CMV-seronegative. Sequenced material: PBMCs. This rearrangement joins TRBV5-1 to TRBJ2-7; TRBD1 matches 8 bases. The CDR3 DNA reads as TGCGCCAGCAGCTTGGAGACAGGGGCTGGCTCCTACGAGCAGTACTTC. It yields the protein CASSLETGAGSYEQYF.